Given below is one T cell receptor beta chain in context. This sample is part of a study of CD8+ T cells in alopecia areata. Noted treatment: oral pan-JAK inhibitor, 5-10 mg twice daily. This CDR3 is 15 amino acids long. The germline V and J ends were trimmed by 4 bases and 3 bases, with 14 bases remaining between them. The germline V gene has CDR1 SGHRS and CDR2 YFSETQ. Investigators isolated RNA and reverse transcribed it into cDNA to act as the sequencing template. The data were produced by immunoSEQ multiplex PCR, yet TCRdb's version contains in-frame clones alone and is incomplete. The sample consists of about 220,000 clones, more than 45% of them appearing once.

This TCR was sampled from a human donor with alopecia areata. The J gene is TRBJ1-5, the V gene TRBV5-1; possibly TRBD1 for D (5 bases). Material: CD4+ T cells sorted from blood, obtained at week 4, from a patient treated with tofacitinib. In DNA, the CDR3 is TGCGCCAGCAGCCCCGGGACGGACCTCAATCAGCCCCAGCATTTT. Its protein product is CASSPGTDLNQPQHF.